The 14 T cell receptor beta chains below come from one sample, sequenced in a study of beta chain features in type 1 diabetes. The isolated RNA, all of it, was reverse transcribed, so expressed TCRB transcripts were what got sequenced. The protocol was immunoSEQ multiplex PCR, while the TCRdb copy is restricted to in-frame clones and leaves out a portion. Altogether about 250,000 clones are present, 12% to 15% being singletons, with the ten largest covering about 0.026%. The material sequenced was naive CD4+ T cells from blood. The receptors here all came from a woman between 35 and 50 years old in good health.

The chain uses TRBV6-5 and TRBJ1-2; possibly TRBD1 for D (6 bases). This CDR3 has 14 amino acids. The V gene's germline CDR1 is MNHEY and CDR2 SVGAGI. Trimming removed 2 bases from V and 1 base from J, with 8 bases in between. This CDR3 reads CASSYGGGNYGYTF. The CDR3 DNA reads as TGTGCCAGCAGTTACGGGGGCGGTAACTATGGCTACACCTTC.

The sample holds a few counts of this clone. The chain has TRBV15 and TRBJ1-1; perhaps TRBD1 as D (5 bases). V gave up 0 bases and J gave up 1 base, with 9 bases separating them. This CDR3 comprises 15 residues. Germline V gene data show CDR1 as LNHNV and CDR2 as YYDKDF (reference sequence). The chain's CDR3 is CATSREQVANTEAFF. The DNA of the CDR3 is TGTGCCACCAGCAGAGAACAGGTAGCGAACACTGAAGCTTTCTTT. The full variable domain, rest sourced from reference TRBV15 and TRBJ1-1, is DAMVIQNPRYQVTQFGKPVTLSCSQTLNHNVMYWYQQKSSQAPKLLFHYYDKDFNNEADTPDNFQSRRPNTSFCFLDIRSPGLGDTAMYLCATSREQVANTEAFFGQGTRLTVV.

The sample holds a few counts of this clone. The CDR3 sequence is CASSSPRDSYNEQFF. CDR3 sequence (DNA): TGTGCCAGCAGCTCCCCAAGAGACTCTTACAATGAGCAGTTCTTC. This rearrangement joins TRBV5-4 to TRBJ2-1; the D is unclear. The germline V gene has CDR1 SGHNT and CDR2 YYREEE (reference sequence). CDR3 length: 15 amino acids. The V end lost 3 bases, the J end lost 4 bases, and 14 bases lay between the germline ends. The full variable domain, its missing parts supplied by reference TRBV5-4 and TRBJ2-1, is ETGVTQSPTHLIKTRGQQVTLRCSSQSGHNTVSWYQQALGQGPQFIFQYYREEENGRGNFPPRFSGLQFPNYSSELNVNALELDDSALYLCASSSPRDSYNEQFFGPGTRLTVL.

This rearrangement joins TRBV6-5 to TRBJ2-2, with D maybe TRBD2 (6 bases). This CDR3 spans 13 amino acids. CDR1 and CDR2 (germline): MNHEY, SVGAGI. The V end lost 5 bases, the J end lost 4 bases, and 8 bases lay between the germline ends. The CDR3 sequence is CASSAGLTGELFF. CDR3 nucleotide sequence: TGTGCCAGCAGTGCGGGACTCACCGGGGAGCTGTTTTTT.

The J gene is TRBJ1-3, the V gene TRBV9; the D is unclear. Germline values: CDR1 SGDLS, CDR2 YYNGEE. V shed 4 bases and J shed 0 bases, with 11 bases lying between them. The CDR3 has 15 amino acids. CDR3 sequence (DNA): TGTGCCAGCAGCTCACAGCCTTCCTCTGGAAACACCATATATTTT. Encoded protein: CASSSQPSSGNTIYF.

The CDR3 loop reads CASVPGNTGELFF. The CDR3 DNA follows: TGTGCCAGCGTACCGGGGAACACCGGGGAGCTGTTTTTT. This sequence joins TRBV6-1 and TRBJ2-2, with D unclear. The CDR3 is 13 amino acids. The V gene's germline CDR1 is MNHNS and CDR2 SASEGT. V lost 8 bases and J lost 1, with 8 bases in between.

CDR3 nucleotides: TGCAGCGCCATAGACAGGAGCTTACCCTATGGCTACACCTTC. It is translated as CSAIDRSLPYGYTF. The chain carries TRBV29-1 and TRBJ1-2; D is perhaps TRBD1 (6 bases). Germline CDR1 reads SQVTM; CDR2 reads ANQGSEA. The V and J ends lost 7 bases and 4 bases respectively, with 19 bases between them. The CDR3 extends over 14 amino acids.

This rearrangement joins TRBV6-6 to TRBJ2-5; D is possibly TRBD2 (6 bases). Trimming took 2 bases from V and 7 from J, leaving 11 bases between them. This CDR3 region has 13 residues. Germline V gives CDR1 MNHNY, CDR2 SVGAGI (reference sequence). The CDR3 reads CASSYGQGGTQYF. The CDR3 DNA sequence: TGTGCCAGCAGTTACGGGCAGGGAGGGACCCAGTACTTC.

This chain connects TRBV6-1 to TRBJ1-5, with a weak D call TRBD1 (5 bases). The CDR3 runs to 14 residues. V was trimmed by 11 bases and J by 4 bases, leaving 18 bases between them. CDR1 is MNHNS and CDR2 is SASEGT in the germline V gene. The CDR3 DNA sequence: TGTGCCGGATGGGGGGGGGAATGGAATCAGCCCCAGCATTTT. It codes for CAGWGGEWNQPQHF.

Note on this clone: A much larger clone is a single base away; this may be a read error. The CDR3 here is CASSEQGTEAFF. Written as DNA, the CDR3 is TGTGCCAGCAGTGAACAGGGCACTGAAGCTTTCTTT. The V call is TRBV6-1, the J call TRBJ1-1; tentatively, D is TRBD1 (5 bases). CDR3 length: 12 residues. CDR1 and CDR2 from the germline V gene are MNHNS and SASEGT. Trimming left V 2 bases short and J 4 bases short, with 5 bases between.

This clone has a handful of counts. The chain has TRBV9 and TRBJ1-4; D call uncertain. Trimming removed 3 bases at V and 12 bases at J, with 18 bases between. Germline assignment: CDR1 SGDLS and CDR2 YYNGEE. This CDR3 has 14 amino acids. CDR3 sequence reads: CASSATSTPEELFF. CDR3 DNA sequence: TGTGCCAGCAGCGCCACTTCCACCCCAGAGGAACTGTTTTTT.

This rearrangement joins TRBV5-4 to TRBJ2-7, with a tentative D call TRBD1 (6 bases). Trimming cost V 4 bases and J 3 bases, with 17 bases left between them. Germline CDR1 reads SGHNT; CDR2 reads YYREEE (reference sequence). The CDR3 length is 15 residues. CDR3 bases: TGTGCCAGCAGCCCGCGACCGGACAGCCTCTACGAGCAGTACTTC. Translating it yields CASSPRPDSLYEQYF.

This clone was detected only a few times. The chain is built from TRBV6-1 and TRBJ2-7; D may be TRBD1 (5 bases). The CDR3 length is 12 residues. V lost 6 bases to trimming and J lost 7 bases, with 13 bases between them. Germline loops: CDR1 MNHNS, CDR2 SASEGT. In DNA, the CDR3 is TGTGCCAGCAGCTTCAGGGATTTGGAGCAGTACTTC. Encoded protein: CASSFRDLEQYF.

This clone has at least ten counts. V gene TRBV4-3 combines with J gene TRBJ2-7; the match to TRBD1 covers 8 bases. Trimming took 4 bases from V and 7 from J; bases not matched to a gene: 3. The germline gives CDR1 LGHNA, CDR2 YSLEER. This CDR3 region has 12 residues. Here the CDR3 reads CASSRTGGEQYF. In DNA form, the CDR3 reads TGCGCCAGCAGCCGTACAGGGGGTGAGCAGTACTTC.